This T cell receptor beta chain was profiled in a study of control samples from healthy donors and cancer patients (dated by TCRdb to 2020 to 2022). Inclusive of the bounding cysteine and phenylalanine, the CDR3 is 14 residues long. Of all the DNA, just the CDR3 is kept, 42 bases in frame from base 1. Between the V and J ends, shortened by 0 bases and 0 bases respectively, the junction contains 6 bases. From the germline V gene, CDR1 is MGHRA and CDR2 is YSYEKL. This clone was counted a few times. It has no known antigen specificity. No much larger clone is present one base from it, and per-base qualities are unavailable. Library preparation was by the immunoSEQ multiplex PCR assay. Here the immuneACCESS table is served through TCRdb, limited to in-frame sequences with V and J called. Missing clones are a known gap in these copies; in checked studies unresolved V genes cover under half, and the rest lacks a known reason. Present in this sample are 150,000 or so clones, 93% of which were seen just once. The ten largest clonotypes hold under 7% of the sample.

This TCR derives from a man aged 18 to 30 in good health. The sequencing input was blood. The chain is assembled from TRBV4-1 and TRBJ2-7; there is no confident call for the D gene. CDR3 reads: CASSQEEVSYEQYF. The nucleotide sequence is given as TGCGCCAGCAGCCAAGAGGAAGTCTCCTACGAGCAGTACTTC.